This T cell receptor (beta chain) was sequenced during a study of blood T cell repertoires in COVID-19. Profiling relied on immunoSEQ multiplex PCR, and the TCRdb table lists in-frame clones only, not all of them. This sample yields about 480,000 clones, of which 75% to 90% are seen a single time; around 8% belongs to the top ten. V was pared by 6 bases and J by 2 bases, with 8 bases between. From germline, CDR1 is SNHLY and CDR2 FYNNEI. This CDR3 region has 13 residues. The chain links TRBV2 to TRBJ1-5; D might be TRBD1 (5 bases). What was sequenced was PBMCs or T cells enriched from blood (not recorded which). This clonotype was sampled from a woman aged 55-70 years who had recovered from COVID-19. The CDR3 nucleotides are TGTGCCAGCAGCAGGGAGGGCAATCAGCCCCAGCATTTT. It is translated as CASSREGNQPQHF.